These 8 T cell receptor beta chains originate from one sample sequenced in a study of cytomegalovirus exposure and HLA in healthy donors. Vbeta (60) and Jbeta (13) primers were used in the PCR. Profiled with immunoSEQ multiplex PCR; TCRdb holds only in-frame clones, not every one. The sample lists 150,000 to 200,000 clones, approximately 85% seen once, with 9.5% to 12% in the top ten. Sequences were obtained from PBMCs. Every receptor here comes from a man in his forties or fifties in good health and CMV-seropositive.

The chain employs TRBV11-2 and TRBJ1-4, with a tentative D call TRBD1 (6 bases). This CDR3 is built from 15 residues. V was clipped by 5 bases and J by 4 bases, with 14 bases between them. Germline loops: CDR1 SGHAT, CDR2 FQNNGV. In nucleotides, the CDR3 is TGTGCCAGCAGCGCCCTGACAGGCGTTAATGAAAAACTGTTTTTT. Encoded protein: CASSALTGVNEKLFF.

This chain links TRBV19 with TRBJ1-1, with 8 positions matching TRBD1. CDR1 and CDR2 (germline): LNHDA, SQIVND (reference sequence). CDR3 length equals 17 residues. The V and J ends lost 6 bases and 0 bases, in that order; junction bases with no gene match: 12. The CDR3 DNA is TGTGCCAGTAGCCCATACCCGGGACAGGTTATGAACACTGAAGCTTTCTTT. Translating gives CASSPYPGQVMNTEAFF.

This chain links TRBV15 with TRBJ2-5, with 9 nucleotides matching TRBD2. The germline gives CDR1 LNHNV, CDR2 YYDKDF (reference sequence). The CDR3 covers 13 residues. The V and J ends lost 4 bases and 13 bases, in that order; junction bases with no gene match: 10. DNA of the CDR3: TGTGCCACCAGCACGTTGCTAGCGGGGCCTCCGTACTTC. As protein: CATSTLLAGPPYF.

This chain connects TRBV30 to TRBJ1-5; a weak D match, TRBD1 (5 bases). The germline V and J ends were trimmed by 2 bases and 4 bases, with 12 bases remaining between them. CDR3 length: 14 amino acids. Per germline, CDR1 GTSNPN and CDR2 SVGIG (reference sequence). In nucleotides, the CDR3 is TGTGCCTGGAGTAACGGGGGGGGAAATCAGCCCCAGCATTTT. Protein: CAWSNGGGNQPQHF.

This chain links TRBV7-6 with TRBJ2-3; TRBD2 agrees at 11 bases. The CDR3 runs to 16 residues. Germline V gene sequence: CDR1 SGHVS, CDR2 FNYEAQ. J lost 3 bases, V lost 4 bases, and 6 bases had no gene match. The CDR3 protein is CASSSLGTSGTDTQYF. CDR3 in DNA: TGTGCCAGCAGCTCTCTGGGGACTAGCGGTACAGATACGCAGTATTTT.

This chain uses TRBV7-2 with TRBJ2-2; TRBD2 might be the D (6 bases). V lost 5 bases, J lost 4 bases, and 11 bases lay in between. The length of the CDR3 is 14 residues. Looked up from germline, CDR1 is SGHTA and CDR2 is FQGNSA. CDR3 protein: CASSEWGVTGELFF. As DNA, the CDR3 is TGTGCCAGCAGCGAGTGGGGGGTCACCGGGGAGCTGTTTTTT.

The chain joins TRBV30 to TRBJ2-1; D remains unclear. Germline CDR1 GTSNPN, CDR2 SVGIG (reference sequence). This CDR3 is built from 15 residues. V lost 0 bases and J 8 bases, leaving 17 bases between the germline ends. The CDR3 sequence is CAWSVLYPLRHEQFF. DNA for the CDR3: TGTGCCTGGAGTGTACTATACCCATTGAGGCATGAGCAGTTCTTC.

The chain carries TRBV15 and TRBJ2-7; 11 nucleotides match TRBD2. V trimming: 0 bases; J trimming: 5 bases; junction bases outside the gene matches: 3. Germline-derived CDR1 and CDR2 are LNHNV and YYDKDF (reference sequence). This CDR3 has 15 residues. The CDR3 DNA sequence: TGTGCCACCAGCAGAGATAGCGGGGGGGCCAACGAGCAGTACTTC. The encoded protein is CATSRDSGGANEQYF.